This record covers a single T cell receptor (beta chain). Its antigen is unidentified. CD4+ T cells from unexposed donors were obtained before the COVID-19 pandemic (2011-2018). Isolation of CD4+ T cells took place after approximately eleven days in culture. Each well had roughly 2.2 million PBMCs in roughly 5% human AB serum with IL-2. Produced via immunoSEQ multiplex PCR; TCRdb's table is partial and in-frame only. The sample has some 16,000 clones, roughly 80% seen once. The data were obtained in a study of CD4 T cells in relation to SARS-CoV-2 and coronaviruses. Trimming cost V 0 bases and J 4 bases, with 7 bases left between them. CDR1 is MRHNA, CDR2 SNTAGT, per germline. There are 14 residues in the CDR3.

The receptor's source is a human donor in good health. Sequencing was carried out using CD4+ T cells from PBMCs, cultured in vitro. The rearrangement uses TRBV6-4 and TRBJ1-5; D is undetermined. The CDR3 DNA sequence: TGTGCCAGCAGTGACTCTGGAGAAAATCAGCCCCAGCATTTT. Amino acids: CASSDSGENQPQHF.